This T cell receptor (beta chain) is drawn from a study of patients and donors after allogeneic stem cell transplantation (dated by TCRdb to between 2020 and 2021). Including the terminal cysteine and phenylalanine, the CDR3 comprises 15 residues. Only the CDR3 portion is preserved as DNA: 45 bases, with reading frame beginning at the first base. V is clipped by 6 bases and J by 6 bases, and the sequence between their germline boundaries is 15 bases long. The library was produced with RT-PCR. The instrument was a NextSeq 550. TCRdb reprocessed the public reads (quality trimming at Q25 with fastp, clone calling with MiXCR) and kept in-frame beta chains. Rows are combined by CDR3 protein, so each entry shows the most common genes and DNA. This sample holds about 230,000 distinct CDR3 sequences; approximately 14% were observed only once. The ten largest clones add up to roughly 11% of the sample. This clonotype has at least ten counts. Its antigen is unknown. One base away there is no much larger clone; base qualities are not given.

Sequencing was done on a sample of blood, either unsorted or a sorted T cell fraction (not recorded which). The chain links TRBV12-3 or TRBV12-4 with TRBJ1-6, with a weak D call of TRBD1 (5 bases match). The origin of this receptor is a human donor who was either an allogeneic HSCT recipient or a stem cell or donor lymphocyte infusion donor (not recorded which). It is not recorded whose cells these are; they may come from a transplant donor. The nucleotide sequence reads TGTGCCAGCAGCCTGACTGGGGCCTCTAATTCACCCCTCCACTTT. It specifies CASSLTGASNSPLHF.